The 32 T cell receptor beta chains reported below all come from one sample, sequenced in a study of identifying expanded T cells in peripheral blood. Some clones are missing from TCRdb's copy, which holds only in-frame ones; the method was immunoSEQ multiplex PCR. The data show around 100,000 clones, 88% seen once. Sample: blood. The receptor set was obtained from a person between 18 and 75 years old in good health.

V is TRBV19 and J is TRBJ1-5; D call uncertain. The CDR3 consists of 14 residues. Germline assignment: CDR1 LNHDA and CDR2 SQIVND (reference sequence). Trimming took off 9 bases at V and 3 bases at J, with 15 bases between the two ends. CDR3: CASRNGEYNQPQHF. CDR3 sequence (DNA): TGTGCCAGCCGCAACGGGGAATACAATCAGCCCCAGCATTTT.

The chain joins TRBV2 to TRBJ1-1; D uncertain. Germline CDR1 reads SNHLY; CDR2 reads FYNNEI. V was trimmed by 3 bases and J by 3 bases, leaving 11 bases between them. The CDR3 contains 14 residues. CDR3 nucleotides: TGTGCCAGCAGTGACCGGTCGGTTGACACTGAAGCTTTCTTT. It translates to CASSDRSVDTEAFF.

The V call is TRBV14, the J call TRBJ1-3; D is perhaps TRBD1 (5 bases). The germline V gene has CDR1 SGHDN and CDR2 FVKESK. The CDR3 totals 14 residues. V dropped 4 bases and J dropped 2 bases, with 9 bases sitting between them. The CDR3 coding sequence is TGTGCCAGCAGCCGAGGGGAGCCTGGAAACACCATATATTTT. It is translated as CASSRGEPGNTIYF.

V is TRBV13 and J is TRBJ1-1; D perhaps matches TRBD1 (5 bases). Trimming shortened V by 0 bases and J by 3 bases, and 14 bases separated the two germline ends. CDR1 and CDR2 (germline): PRHDT, FYEKMQ (reference sequence). The CDR3 extends over 16 amino acids. The CDR3 DNA is TGTGCCAGCAGCTTAGGCCTAACGGGGCTTCACACTGAAGCTTTCTTT. It codes for CASSLGLTGLHTEAFF.

The chain couples TRBV19 to TRBJ1-3; possibly TRBD1 for D (5 bases). The CDR3 covers 15 residues. Germline V lookup: CDR1 LNHDA, CDR2 SQIVND (reference sequence). V was clipped by 6 bases and J by 4 bases, with 16 bases between them. CDR3 protein: CASSNPWDRGNTIYF. In DNA form, the CDR3 reads TGTGCCAGTAGCAACCCCTGGGACCGAGGAAACACCATATATTTT.

The CDR3 nucleotides read TGTGCCAGCAGTCCAGAGAGCTCTGGAAACACCATATATTTT. This encodes CASSPESSGNTIYF. This chain links TRBV2 with TRBJ1-3; D is unresolved. This CDR3 is built from 14 residues. Per the germline V gene, CDR1 is SNHLY and CDR2 is FYNNEI. V was pared by 5 bases and J by 0 bases, with 8 bases between.

This clone occurred a few times. The CDR3 region has the DNA TGTGCCAGCAGTTTAAGAGTGAATCAGCCCCAGCATTTT. Amino acid sequence: CASSLRVNQPQHF. The rearrangement joins TRBV27 to TRBJ1-5, with no clear D. CDR3 length: 13 residues. Germline assignment: CDR1 MNHEY and CDR2 SMNVEV (reference sequence). Trimming took off 2 bases at V and 4 bases at J, with 6 bases between the two ends.

This sequence joins TRBV4-1 and TRBJ1-1, with 9 bases that match TRBD1. The CDR3 extends over 13 amino acids. V shed 5 bases and J 3 bases; nucleotides not matched to a gene: 1. The germline gives CDR1 MGHRA, CDR2 YSYEKL. CDR3 DNA: TGCGCCAGCAGCGGGGACAGGGACACTGAAGCTTTCTTT. Protein: CASSGDRDTEAFF.

This clone was recorded a few times. This sample also contains other DNA sequences that code for the same CDR3. This chain connects TRBV30 to TRBJ1-1; a possible D gene is TRBD1 (5 bases). The CDR3 is 13 amino acids. Trimming took 2 bases from V and 1 from J, leaving 8 bases between them. The V gene's germline CDR1 is GTSNPN and CDR2 SVGIG (reference sequence). DNA of the CDR3: TGTGCCTGGAGTCTTCAGGGGAACACTGAAGCTTTCTTT. Protein: CAWSLQGNTEAFF.

The CDR3 here is CATIAGGSTDTQYF. In DNA, the CDR3 is TGTGCCACCATAGCGGGAGGGAGCACAGATACGCAGTATTTT. V is TRBV27 and J is TRBJ2-3; 11 nucleotides agree with TRBD2. The J segment lost 0 bases and the V segment lost 10 bases, leaving 3 bases of the junction unmatched. The CDR3 runs 14 residues. Germline V lookup: CDR1 MNHEY, CDR2 SMNVEV (reference sequence).

The rearrangement uses TRBV5-6 and TRBJ1-4; 9 nucleotides agree with TRBD1. The CDR3 is made up of 15 amino acids. CDR1 SGHDT and CDR2 YYEEEE come from the germline V gene. The junction had 8 bases not matched to a gene; V was cut back by 4 bases and J by 7 bases. CDR3 region: CASSTYRGRIEKLFF. The DNA of the CDR3 is TGTGCCAGCAGCACTTACAGGGGGCGCATTGAAAAACTGTTTTTT.

The V gene is TRBV2, the J gene TRBJ2-1; D is unclear. Germline V gene sequence: CDR1 SNHLY, CDR2 FYNNEI. The V gene lost 7 bases and the J gene lost 1 base, with 14 bases spanning the gap. The CDR3 runs to 15 residues. This CDR3 reads CASTPTASSYNEQFF. CDR3 sequence (DNA): TGTGCCAGCACCCCCACGGCCTCTTCCTACAATGAGCAGTTCTTC.

The rearrangement uses TRBV6-1 and TRBJ2-4, with a tentative D call TRBD2 (5 bases). This CDR3 is built from 15 residues. Germline V gene lookup returns CDR1 MNHNS and CDR2 SASEGT. V was shortened by 2 bases and J by 6 bases, with 14 bases between the two germline ends. The CDR3 DNA sequence: TGTGCCAGCAGTGAACGTTTTTCGGACTCAAACATTCAGTACTTC. Amino acids: CASSERFSDSNIQYF.

The chain joins TRBV6-1 to TRBJ2-1; the match to TRBD2 covers 10 bases. This CDR3 has 14 residues. Per the germline V gene, CDR1 is MNHNS and CDR2 is SASEGT. V lost 6 bases and J lost 6; bases outside the gene matches: 5. For the CDR3, the DNA is TGTGCCAGCAGGGAGCGGGGGGGCGTCAATGAGCAGTTCTTC. It is translated as CASRERGGVNEQFF.

This chain joins TRBV7-7 and TRBJ2-2; D tentatively fits TRBD1 or TRBD2 (5 bases each). The CDR3 contains 17 residues. Germline CDR1 and CDR2: SSHAT and FNYEAQ (reference sequence). The germline V and J ends were trimmed by 5 bases and 1 base, with 17 bases remaining between them. CDR3 coding DNA: TGTGCCAGCAGCCCCCTTTCCCCAGGGAGGAACACCGGGGAGCTGTTTTTT. It specifies CASSPLSPGRNTGELFF.

The rearrangement uses TRBV10-3 and TRBJ2-1, with TRBD2 identical over 8 bases. This CDR3 spans 16 amino acids. The germline CDR1 and CDR2 sequences are ENHRY and SYGVKD. Germline trimming cut 11 bases from V and 6 bases from J; bases unmatched to any gene: 18. This CDR3 reads CASSSGGVAGSNEQFF. The CDR3 nucleotides are TGTGCCTCATCAAGCGGGGGAGTAGCGGGGAGCAATGAGCAGTTCTTC.

The table lists this clone with a few counts. CDR3 DNA: TGCGCCAGCAGCCAAGCTAGGGGAGATGCAACTAATGAAAAACTGTTTTTT. Its protein is CASSQARGDATNEKLFF. The chain recombines TRBV4-1 with TRBJ1-4, with a weak D call TRBD1 (5 bases). The V and J ends lost 1 base and 0 bases respectively, with 12 bases between them. Germline lookup yields CDR1 MGHRA and CDR2 YSYEKL. The CDR3 is 17 amino acids.

This rearrangement joins TRBV5-6 to TRBJ1-2; the match to TRBD1 covers 12 bases. With 3 bases clipped from V and 7 bases from J, the junction kept 4 bases outside the gene matches. CDR3 size: 14 residues. The germline V gene has CDR1 SGHDT and CDR2 YYEEEE. CDR3 nucleotides: TGTGCCAGCAGCTGGGACAGGGGGCGCGGTGGCTACACCTTC. Protein: CASSWDRGRGGYTF.

The chain carries TRBV20-1 and TRBJ1-1; D is unclear. The CDR3 extends over 11 amino acids. The germline V and J ends were trimmed by 7 bases and 0 bases, with 6 bases remaining between them. Germline CDR1 DFQATT, CDR2 SNEGSKA (reference sequence). The CDR3 region has the DNA TGCAGTGGGTTCGTGAACACTGAAGCTTTCTTT. Protein product: CSGFVNTEAFF.

The rearrangement links TRBV15 to TRBJ1-1, with D maybe TRBD1 (6 bases). This CDR3 comprises 15 residues. Trimming took 0 bases from V and 6 from J, leaving 14 bases between them. Germline CDR1 and CDR2: LNHNV and YYDKDF (reference sequence). The CDR3 protein is CATSRDQQGKAEAFF. CDR3 nucleotides: TGTGCCACCAGCAGAGACCAACAGGGTAAAGCTGAAGCTTTCTTT.

This clone occurred once. This chain joins TRBV7-9 and TRBJ2-6, with D unresolved. The length of the CDR3 is 15 residues. Trimming stripped 5 bases from V and 4 bases from J, with 12 bases between. Germline values: CDR1 SEHNR, CDR2 FQNEAQ (reference sequence). The CDR3 bases are TGTGCCAGCAGCCCCGGGCAAGTAGGGGCCAACGTCCTGACTTTC. As protein: CASSPGQVGANVLTF.

V is TRBV5-1 and J is TRBJ2-5; D is unclear. V shed 4 bases and J shed 5 bases, with 21 bases lying between them. The CDR3 runs 16 residues. The V gene's germline CDR1 is SGHRS and CDR2 YFSETQ. The CDR3 is CASSPQPDRTRETQYF. The CDR3 bases are TGCGCCAGCAGCCCCCAACCAGACCGTACGAGGGAGACCCAGTACTTC.

The V call is TRBV7-3, the J call TRBJ2-3; 9 bases map to TRBD1. Looked up from germline, CDR1 is SGHTA and CDR2 is FQGTGA. The CDR3 runs 14 residues. J gave up 4 bases and V 8 bases, and 7 bases lay outside the gene matches. The CDR3 DNA reads as TGTGCCAGCTCTCGGGGACAGGGACCAGATACGCAGTATTTT. It translates to CASSRGQGPDTQYF.

CDR3 bases: TGTGCCTGGAGTTATGTACCCATGAACACTGAAGCTTTCTTT. Residues: CAWSYVPMNTEAFF. The genes are TRBV30 and TRBJ1-1; D is unresolved. Trimming shortened V by 2 bases and J by 0 bases, and 10 bases separated the two germline ends. CDR1 and CDR2 (germline): GTSNPN, SVGIG (reference sequence). This CDR3 comprises 14 residues.

V usage is TRBV12-5 and J usage is TRBJ1-5; D unresolved. The CDR3 spans 13 residues. V lost 5 bases, J lost 4 bases, and 9 bases lay in between. Per the germline V gene, CDR1 is LGHNT and CDR2 is FRNRAP. This CDR3 reads CASGPDLNQPQHF. As DNA, the CDR3 is TGTGCTAGTGGTCCCGACTTAAATCAGCCCCAGCATTTT.

The chain links TRBV6-1 to TRBJ2-2; TRBD1 matches 7 bases. Germline CDR1 is MNHNS and CDR2 is SASEGT. There are 15 residues in the CDR3. V shed 3 bases, J shed 4 bases, and the junction held 5 bases outside the gene matches. CDR3: CASSETGKGTGELFF. DNA of the CDR3: TGTGCCAGCAGTGAGACAGGGAAGGGCACCGGGGAGCTGTTTTTT.

This sequence joins TRBV4-1 and TRBJ1-5; D is undetermined. This CDR3 has 14 residues. The V and J ends lost 4 bases and 5 bases respectively, with 12 bases between them. Germline CDR1 MGHRA, CDR2 YSYEKL. CDR3 nucleotides: TGCGCCAGCAGCCTGAGGCAACTTGATCAGCCCCAGCATTTT. This sequence encodes CASSLRQLDQPQHF.

The chain recombines TRBV5-1 with TRBJ1-2; TRBD1 agrees at 9 bases. This CDR3 has 13 amino acids. The germline gives CDR1 SGHRS, CDR2 YFSETQ. The junction had 4 bases not matched to a gene; V was cut back by 4 bases and J by 6 bases. The CDR3 nucleotides are TGCGCCAGCAGCACCGGACAGGGGAATGGCTACACCTTC. Its protein is CASSTGQGNGYTF.

The CDR3 here is CASSLGEGANTEAFF. DNA of the CDR3: TGTGCCAGCAGCTTGGGGGAGGGAGCCAACACTGAAGCTTTCTTT. The rearrangement links TRBV5-4 to TRBJ1-1, with unresolved D. The V end lost 0 bases, the J end lost 2 bases, and 11 bases lay between the germline ends. Germline CDR1 is SGHNT and CDR2 is YYREEE (reference sequence). The CDR3 has 15 amino acids.

V is TRBV28 and J is TRBJ1-5; TRBD1 agrees at 9 bases. The J segment lost 7 bases and the V segment lost 7 bases, leaving 8 bases of the junction unmatched. The CDR3 is 14 amino acids. Germline V gene data show CDR1 as MDHEN and CDR2 as SYDVKM. CDR3 in amino acids: CASTPGQGRQPQHF. CDR3 in DNA: TGTGCCAGCACCCCGGGACAGGGTCGCCAGCCCCAGCATTTT. Filled out from reference TRBV28 and TRBJ1-5, the complete variable domain reads DVKVTQSSRYLVKRTGEKVFLECVQDMDHENMFWYRQDPGLGLRLIYFSYDVKMKEKGDIPEGYSVSREKKERFSLILESASTNQTSMYLCASTPGQGRQPQHFGDGTRLSIL.

The chain carries TRBV6-1 and TRBJ2-7; TRBD1 aligns across 9 bases. The J segment lost 0 bases and the V segment lost 4 bases, leaving 1 base of the junction unmatched. Per germline, CDR1 MNHNS and CDR2 SASEGT. This CDR3 is 14 amino acids long. Here the CDR3 reads CASSGTGVSYEQYF. The CDR3 DNA sequence: TGTGCCAGCAGTGGGACAGGGGTCTCCTACGAGCAGTACTTC.

This rearrangement joins TRBV5-1 to TRBJ2-5; 7 nucleotides align to TRBD1. The CDR3 spans 14 residues. With 4 bases clipped from V and 4 bases from J, the junction kept 7 bases outside the gene matches. From germline, CDR1 is SGHRS and CDR2 YFSETQ. The CDR3 coding sequence is TGCGCCAGCAGCGCAACAGGGGTGGGAGAGACCCAGTACTTC. This sequence encodes CASSATGVGETQYF.